These 15 T cell receptor beta chains were sequenced from one sample in a study of shared clonotypes between healthy human individuals. Generated by immunoSEQ multiplex PCR, the TCRdb table keeps only in-frame clones and is missing some. In the table there are millions of clones, 85% to 95% of which are singletons. Sequenced: naive CD4+ T cells from PBMCs. The subset is: CD45RA+ positively selected. The receptors were sampled from a man younger than 35 in good health. Some clones in this sample may be carry-over from other donors' samples.

The rearrangement links TRBV6-5 to TRBJ1-1, with D possibly TRBD1 on 5 matching bases. CDR3 length: 12 residues. Trimming cost V 5 bases and J 7 bases, with 11 bases left between them. The germline V gene has CDR1 MNHEY and CDR2 SVGAGI. The CDR3 DNA follows: TGTGCCAGCAGTGACAGACCCAATGAAGCTTTCTTT. Translating gives CASSDRPNEAFF.

The CDR3 spells CATSSGGTHNQPQHF. CDR3 DNA sequence: TGTGCCACCTCCAGTGGGGGAACTCACAATCAGCCCCAGCATTTT. The V and J genes are TRBV5-4 and TRBJ1-5; possibly TRBD1 for D (5 bases). The CDR3 is 15 amino acids. Germline values: CDR1 SGHNT, CDR2 YYREEE (reference sequence). With 9 bases removed from V and 3 bases from J, the gap between germline ends came to 19 bases. The variable domain in full, completed from reference TRBV5-4 and TRBJ1-5, reads ETGVTQSPTHLIKTRGQQVTLRCSSQSGHNTVSWYQQALGQGPQFIFQYYREEENGRGNFPPRFSGLQFPNYSSELNVNALELDDSALYLCATSSGGTHNQPQHFGDGTRLSIL.

The rearrangement links TRBV11-2 to TRBJ1-5; no firm D call. The ends were cut back, 2 bases at V and 4 bases at J, with 6 bases in the middle. Germline V gene data show CDR1 as SGHAT and CDR2 as FQNNGV. CDR3 length: 13 amino acids. The CDR3 DNA is TGTGCCAGCAGCTTACAACAGAATCAGCCCCAGCATTTT. Translated: CASSLQQNQPQHF.

Comment on this clone: Other DNA sequences from this sample encode an identical CDR3 as well. The chain links TRBV19 to TRBJ2-7, with 7 positions matching TRBD1. With V trimmed by 3 bases and J by 3 bases, 2 bases remained unmatched. CDR3 length: 13 amino acids. Germline V gene sequence: CDR1 LNHDA, CDR2 SQIVND (reference sequence). Written as DNA, the CDR3 is TGTGCCAGTAGTATCGGGACAGACTACGAGCAGTACTTC. This codes for CASSIGTDYEQYF.

This chain uses TRBV5-1 with TRBJ2-7; 8 bases agree with TRBD1. V lost 4 bases and J lost 2; bases outside the gene matches: 5. The germline V gene has CDR1 SGHRS and CDR2 YFSETQ. This CDR3 contains 14 residues. The CDR3 protein is CASSPGQETYEQYF. The CDR3 bases are TGCGCCAGCAGCCCGGGACAGGAAACCTACGAGCAGTACTTC.

The chain carries TRBV7-2 and TRBJ1-2; D not resolved. Germline CDR1 SGHTA, CDR2 FQGNSA. Trimming took 5 bases from V and 2 from J, leaving 9 bases between them. This CDR3 is 13 amino acids long. The CDR3 spells CASSPHTNYGYTF. The CDR3 DNA sequence: TGTGCCAGCAGCCCCCACACCAACTATGGCTACACCTTC.

The V gene is TRBV5-6, the J gene TRBJ2-3, with D unclear. There are 11 residues in the CDR3. Trimming took 4 bases from V and 6 from J, leaving 6 bases between them. CDR1 SGHDT and CDR2 YYEEEE come from the germline V gene. The CDR3 nucleotides are TGTGCCAGCAGCAAAGGGGATACGCAGTATTTT. This translates into CASSKGDTQYF.

Of note for this clone: Other DNA sequences in the sample encode the same CDR3. The V and J genes are TRBV18 and TRBJ2-3; D ambiguous. The germline V and J ends were trimmed by 3 bases and 2 bases, with 9 bases remaining between them. This CDR3 has 14 amino acids. Germline values: CDR1 KGHSH, CDR2 LQKENI. For the CDR3, the DNA is TGTGCCAGCTCACCGACCGCGTCCACAGATACGCAGTATTTT. Translating it yields CASSPTASTDTQYF.

The V gene is TRBV18, the J gene TRBJ2-3, with D possibly being TRBD2 (5 bases). The CDR3 consists of 15 residues. Germline values: CDR1 KGHSH, CDR2 LQKENI. Deletions cut 5 bases from V and 0 bases from J, with 12 bases between. CDR3 in amino acids: CASSSRAPSTDTQYF. CDR3 bases: TGTGCCAGCTCATCGCGGGCGCCAAGCACAGATACGCAGTATTTT.

This sequence joins TRBV28 and TRBJ2-5; 7 bases map to TRBD2. Germline CDR1 reads MDHEN; CDR2 reads SYDVKM. This CDR3 region has 14 residues. The ends lost 5 bases at V and 5 bases at J; junction bases unmatched: 8. The CDR3 bases are TGTGCCAGCAGTCCCGGGGGGATGGGGGAGACCCAGTACTTC. It specifies CASSPGGMGETQYF.

The rearrangement uses TRBV5-4 and TRBJ2-6; 9 bases are a match to TRBD2. Germline assignment: CDR1 SGHNT and CDR2 YYREEE (reference sequence). This CDR3 has 17 amino acids. Unmatched junction bases numbered 6, after V lost 3 bases and J lost 2 bases. Written as DNA, the CDR3 is TGTGCCAGCAGCTCCAATAGCGGGAGAGCTGGGGCCAACGTCCTGACTTTC. Amino acids: CASSSNSGRAGANVLTF.

This rearrangement joins TRBV6-5 to TRBJ2-5, with 10 bases identical to TRBD1. Losses at the gene ends were 5 bases for V and 5 bases for J; bases not matched to a gene: 5. Germline V CDR1 and CDR2: MNHEY, SVGAGI. This CDR3 has 14 amino acids. Here the CDR3 reads CASSRPGQGETQYF. CDR3 coding DNA: TGTGCCAGCAGTCGTCCGGGACAGGGGGAGACCCAGTACTTC.

This chain uses TRBV27 with TRBJ2-7; 7 bases are shared with TRBD2. Germline V lookup: CDR1 MNHEY, CDR2 SMNVEV (reference sequence). This CDR3 is built from 15 residues. With 3 bases clipped from V and 1 base from J, the junction kept 6 bases outside the gene matches. The CDR3 DNA follows: TGTGCCAGCAGTTTTATAGCGGGTCCATCCTACGAGCAGTACTTC. Its translation: CASSFIAGPSYEQYF.

The chain employs TRBV29-1 and TRBJ1-5; weak D call: TRBD1 (5 bases). Between the trimmed V and J ends, which lost 7 bases and 7 bases, there was a span of 17 bases. Germline V CDR1 and CDR2: SQVTM, ANQGSEA. The CDR3 loop spans 13 amino acids. The CDR3 sequence is CSAKAGVWQPQHF. DNA of the CDR3: TGCAGCGCCAAAGCGGGGGTTTGGCAGCCCCAGCATTTT.

Only one count was recorded for this clone. The same CDR3 can be traced to other DNA sequences in this sample. The V gene is TRBV5-1, the J gene TRBJ2-1; 7 nucleotides line up with TRBD1. J lost 0 bases, V lost 4 bases, and 4 bases had no gene match. The length of the CDR3 is 15 residues. Germline assignment: CDR1 SGHRS and CDR2 YFSETQ. In DNA, the CDR3 is TGCGCCAGCAGCCCACAGGGGAGCTCCTACAATGAGCAGTTCTTC. Amino acid sequence: CASSPQGSSYNEQFF.